This TCR beta chain was identified during a study of CD8 T cells in Susac syndrome. The authors carried out high-throughput sequencing of TCR beta. They applied it to CD8+ and CD4+ T cells obtained from blood. CDR3 length: 16 residues. Trimming cost V 2 bases and J 2 bases, with 15 bases left between them. Germline CDR1 and CDR2: LGHNA and YNFKEQ. Random hexamers were used to reverse transcribe roughly 0.5 to 1 ug of RNA. TCRdb re-derived calls from the immunoSEQ multiplex PCR reads in MiXCR, one entry per CDR3 protein. The sample yields 250,000 to 300,000 distinct CDR3 sequences, 75% to 85% seen once.

V gene TRBV4-2 combines with J gene TRBJ1-1; maybe TRBD1 (6 bases). Sequenced material: CD8+ T cells from PBMCs. The TCR originated in a human donor with multiple sclerosis. As DNA, the CDR3 is TGTGCCAGCAGCCAACGGGAAAACAGGGCTAACACTGAAGCTTTCTTT. It specifies CASSQRENRANTEAFF.